The clone carrying this T cell receptor (beta chain) was observed a few times. Antigen: not known. This sample is drawn from a study of response to subunit inactivated influenza vaccine. TCRdb passed the RT-PCR reads through MiXCR, listing each CDR3 protein once. The sample consists of 540,000 or so distinct CDR3 sequences, around 13% of them appearing once. Study results and limitations: Authors suggested each seasonal influenza vaccination recruits few new T cells.

The length of the CDR3 is 12 residues. The germline gives CDR1 SQVTM, CDR2 ANQGSEA. The ends were cut back, 4 bases at V and 4 bases at J, with 8 bases in the middle. The clonotype comes from a man in his forties or fifties who received an inactivated influenza vaccine. The sample in question was PBMCs from blood, obtained about 6 weeks after vaccination. V usage is TRBV29-1 and J usage is TRBJ2-1; maybe TRBD1 (5 bases). The DNA of the CDR3 is TGCAGCGTTGTAACAGGTTACAATGAGCAGTTCTTC. Protein sequence: CSVVTGYNEQFF.